The source of this TCR beta chain is a study of control samples from healthy donors and cancer patients. The method was immunoSEQ multiplex PCR; TCRdb's version includes in-frame clones alone and lacks a portion of them. The data hold approximately 100,000 clones, with roughly 86% observed a single time. Germline CDR1 and CDR2: MDHEN and SYDVKM. This CDR3 spans 15 amino acids. The V and J ends lost 6 bases and 4 bases respectively, with 18 bases between them. The sample was blood. This TCR was recovered from a man aged 30 to 45 in good health. The chain recombines TRBV28 with TRBJ1-2, with a weak D call TRBD1 (6 bases). CDR3 DNA sequence: TGTGCCAGCAGAACGACGGGGGGCGCCAGCTATGGCTACACCTTC. Protein product: CASRTTGGASYGYTF.